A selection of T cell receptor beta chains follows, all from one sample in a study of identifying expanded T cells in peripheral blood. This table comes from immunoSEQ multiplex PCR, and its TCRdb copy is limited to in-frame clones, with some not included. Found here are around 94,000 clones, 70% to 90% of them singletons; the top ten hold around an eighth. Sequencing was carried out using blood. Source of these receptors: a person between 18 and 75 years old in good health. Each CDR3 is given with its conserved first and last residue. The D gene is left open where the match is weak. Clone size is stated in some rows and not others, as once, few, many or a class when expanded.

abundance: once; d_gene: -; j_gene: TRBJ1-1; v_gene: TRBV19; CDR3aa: CASSIGRFGNTEAFF; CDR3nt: TGTGCCAGTAGTATTGGCAGATTCGGGAACACTGAAGCTTTCTTT
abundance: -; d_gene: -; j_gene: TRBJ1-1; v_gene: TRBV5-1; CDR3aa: CASRPTGSVGNTEAFF; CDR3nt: TGCGCCAGCAGGCCAACAGGGAGCGTGGGGAACACTGAAGCTTTCTTT
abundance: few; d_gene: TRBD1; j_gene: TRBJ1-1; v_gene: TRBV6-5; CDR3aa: CASKPGQGYTEAFF; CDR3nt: TGTGCCAGCAAACCGGGACAGGGGTACACTGAAGCTTTCTTT
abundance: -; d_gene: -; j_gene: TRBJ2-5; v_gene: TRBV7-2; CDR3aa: CASSLAPPRQETQYF; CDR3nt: TGTGCCAGCAGCTTAGCTCCGCCTCGACAAGAGACCCAGTACTTC
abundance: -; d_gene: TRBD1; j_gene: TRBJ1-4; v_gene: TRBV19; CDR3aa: CASSIRDRGKLFF; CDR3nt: TGTGCCAGTAGTATTCGGGACAGGGGAAAACTGTTTTTT
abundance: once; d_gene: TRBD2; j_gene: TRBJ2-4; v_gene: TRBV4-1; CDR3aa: CASSQGPNGGVAKNIQYF; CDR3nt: TGCGCCAGCAGCCAAGGCCCCAACGGGGGGGTAGCCAAAAACATTCAGTACTTC
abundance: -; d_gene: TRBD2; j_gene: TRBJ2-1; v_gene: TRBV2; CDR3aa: CASRVGLAGEDEQFF; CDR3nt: TGTGCCAGCAGGGTAGGACTAGCGGGGGAAGATGAGCAGTTCTTC
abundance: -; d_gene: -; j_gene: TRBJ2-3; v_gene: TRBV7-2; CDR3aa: CASSPRPTDLGTDTQYF; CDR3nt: TGTGCCAGCAGCCCAAGGCCGACAGATTTGGGCACAGATACGCAGTATTTT
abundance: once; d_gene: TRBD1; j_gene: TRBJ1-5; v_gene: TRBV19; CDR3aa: CASSETGGKQPQHF; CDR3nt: TGTGCCAGTAGTGAGACAGGGGGGAAACAGCCCCAGCATTTT
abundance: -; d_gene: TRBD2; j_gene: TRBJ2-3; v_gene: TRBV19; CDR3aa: CASSLRLAGGTDTQYF; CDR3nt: TGTGCCAGTAGTTTGCGACTAGCGGGAGGGACAGATACGCAGTATTTT
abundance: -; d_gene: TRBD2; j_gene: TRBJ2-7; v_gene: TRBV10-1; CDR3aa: CASTQREGGEQYF; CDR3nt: TGCGCCAGCACGCAGCGGGAGGGCGGCGAGCAGTACTTC
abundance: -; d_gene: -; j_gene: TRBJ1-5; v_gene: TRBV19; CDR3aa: CASSRHRDNQPQHF; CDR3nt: TGTGCCAGTAGCCGGCACAGGGACAATCAGCCCCAGCATTTT
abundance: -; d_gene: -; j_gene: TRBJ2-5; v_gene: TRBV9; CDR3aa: CASSVRGMDQETQYF; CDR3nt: TGTGCCAGCAGCGTAAGGGGGATGGACCAAGAGACCCAGTACTTC
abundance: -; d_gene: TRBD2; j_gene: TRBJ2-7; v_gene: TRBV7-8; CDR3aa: CASSKEGAGTSGTYEQYF; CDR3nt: TGTGCCAGCAGCAAAGAGGGGGCAGGGACTAGCGGAACTTACGAGCAGTACTTC
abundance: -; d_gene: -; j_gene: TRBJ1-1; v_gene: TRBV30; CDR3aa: CAWKADIGVGEAFF; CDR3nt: TGTGCCTGGAAGGCGGACATTGGGGTGGGGGAAGCTTTCTTT
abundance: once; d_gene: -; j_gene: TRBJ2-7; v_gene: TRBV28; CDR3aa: CASSLASSYEQYF; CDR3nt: TGTGCCAGCAGTTTGGCCAGCTCCTACGAGCAGTACTTC